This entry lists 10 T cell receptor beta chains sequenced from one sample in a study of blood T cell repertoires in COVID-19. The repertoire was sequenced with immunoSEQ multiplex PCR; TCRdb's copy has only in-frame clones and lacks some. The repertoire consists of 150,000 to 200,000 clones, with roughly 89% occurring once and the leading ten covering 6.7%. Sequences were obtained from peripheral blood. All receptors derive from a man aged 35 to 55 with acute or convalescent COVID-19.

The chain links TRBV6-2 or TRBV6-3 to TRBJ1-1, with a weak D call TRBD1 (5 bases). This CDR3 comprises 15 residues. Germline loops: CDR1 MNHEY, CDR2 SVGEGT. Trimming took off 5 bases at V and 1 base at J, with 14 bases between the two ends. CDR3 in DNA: TGTGCCAGCAGTCCCCCGATCGGGGGGAACACTGAAGCTTTCTTT. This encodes CASSPPIGGNTEAFF.

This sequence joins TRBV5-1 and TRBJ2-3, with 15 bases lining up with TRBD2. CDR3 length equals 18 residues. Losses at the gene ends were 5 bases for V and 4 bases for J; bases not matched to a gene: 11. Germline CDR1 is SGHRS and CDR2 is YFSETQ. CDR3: CASRSGLAGGPRADTQYF. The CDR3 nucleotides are TGCGCCAGCAGATCAGGACTAGCGGGGGGGCCACGCGCAGATACGCAGTATTTT.

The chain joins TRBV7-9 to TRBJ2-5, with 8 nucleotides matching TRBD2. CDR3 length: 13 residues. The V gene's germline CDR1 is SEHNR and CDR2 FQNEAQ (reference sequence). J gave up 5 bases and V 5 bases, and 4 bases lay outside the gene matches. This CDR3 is CASSPTSGETQYF. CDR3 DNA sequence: TGTGCCAGCAGCCCTACTAGCGGTGAGACCCAGTACTTC.

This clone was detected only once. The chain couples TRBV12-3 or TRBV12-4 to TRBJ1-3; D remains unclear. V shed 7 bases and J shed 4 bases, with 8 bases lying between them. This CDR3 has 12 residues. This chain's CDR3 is CASKFPGNTIYF. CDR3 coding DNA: TGTGCCAGCAAATTCCCGGGAAACACCATATATTTT.

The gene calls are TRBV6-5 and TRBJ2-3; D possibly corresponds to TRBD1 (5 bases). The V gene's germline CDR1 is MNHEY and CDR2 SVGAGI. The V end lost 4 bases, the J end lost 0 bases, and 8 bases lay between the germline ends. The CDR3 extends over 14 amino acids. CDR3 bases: TGTGCCAGCAGTTGGGGCAGTAGCACAGATACGCAGTATTTT. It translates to CASSWGSSTDTQYF.

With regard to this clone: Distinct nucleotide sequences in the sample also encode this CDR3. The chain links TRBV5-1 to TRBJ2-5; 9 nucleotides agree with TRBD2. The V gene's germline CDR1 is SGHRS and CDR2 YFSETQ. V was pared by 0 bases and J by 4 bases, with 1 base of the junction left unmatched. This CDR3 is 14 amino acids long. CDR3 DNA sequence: TGCGCCAGCAGCTTGGCTAGCGGGGTAGAGACCCAGTACTTC. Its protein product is CASSLASGVETQYF.

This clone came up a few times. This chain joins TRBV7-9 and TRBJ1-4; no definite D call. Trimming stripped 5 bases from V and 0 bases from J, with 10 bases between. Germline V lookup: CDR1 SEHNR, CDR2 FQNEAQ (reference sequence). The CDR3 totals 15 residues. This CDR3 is CASSPPTTTNEKLFF. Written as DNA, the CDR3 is TGTGCCAGCAGCCCCCCGACAACAACTAATGAAAAACTGTTTTTT.

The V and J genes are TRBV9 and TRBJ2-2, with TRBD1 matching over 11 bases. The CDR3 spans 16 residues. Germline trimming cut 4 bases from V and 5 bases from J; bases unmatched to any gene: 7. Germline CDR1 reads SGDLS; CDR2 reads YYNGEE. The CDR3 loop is CASSFGQGAVTGELFF. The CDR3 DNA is TGTGCCAGCAGCTTTGGACAGGGGGCTGTAACCGGGGAGCTGTTTTTT.

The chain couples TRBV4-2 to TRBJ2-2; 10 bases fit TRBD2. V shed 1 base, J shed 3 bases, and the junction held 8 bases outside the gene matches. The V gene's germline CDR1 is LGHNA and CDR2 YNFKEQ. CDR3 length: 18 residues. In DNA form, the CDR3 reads TGTGCCAGCAGCCAAGTCTCAGCGGGGGGGCCGGACACCGGGGAGCTGTTTTTT. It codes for CASSQVSAGGPDTGELFF.

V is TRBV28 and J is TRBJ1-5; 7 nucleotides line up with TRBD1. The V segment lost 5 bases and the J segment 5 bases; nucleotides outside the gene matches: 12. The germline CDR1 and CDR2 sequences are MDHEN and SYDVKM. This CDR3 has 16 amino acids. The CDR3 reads CASSALTGNGDQPQHF. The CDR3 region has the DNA TGTGCCAGCAGTGCCCTGACAGGGAACGGGGATCAGCCCCAGCATTTT.